At least ten counts were recorded for the clone carrying this T cell receptor beta chain. The data stem from a study of T cells in Graves' hyperthyroidism and ophthalmopathy. Study-wide context: Any treatment followed the collection of peripheral blood at initial diagnosis.

Amplification of TCR beta CDR3 regions was performed using RNA transcripts as template. Using the HTBI primer set, a first-round RT-PCR was run on the TCR CDR3. A single record per CDR3 protein comes from TCRdb applying MiXCR to the multiplex PCR reads. The table includes hundreds of thousands of distinct CDR3 sequences, around 39% detected once. V lost 5 bases and J 6 bases, leaving 22 bases between the germline ends. This CDR3 is built from 16 residues. From germline, CDR1 is MNHEY and CDR2 SVGAGI. The source of the PBMCs was less than 12 ml of fresh peripheral blood. This chain connects TRBV6-5 to TRBJ1-1; D may be TRBD1 (6 bases). This TCR was sampled from a man between 18 and 35 years old with Graves' hyperthyroidism. Material: blood. The DNA of the CDR3 is TGTGCCAGCAGTGACGAACCCGACAGGTGGGGGTCTGAAGCTTTCTTT. It encodes CASSDEPDRWGSEAFF.